The 2 T cell receptor beta chains reported below all come from one sample, sequenced in a study of blood T cell repertoires in COVID-19. TCRdb's table, derived via immunoSEQ multiplex PCR, lists solely in-frame clones and lacks some. The table records tens of thousands of clones, 75% to 90% of them present only once. Sequencing was carried out using peripheral blood. Receptors originate from a man in his sixties or seventies with acute or convalescent COVID-19.

The chain employs TRBV4-3 and TRBJ2-5; 8 nucleotides line up with TRBD2. The junction had 9 bases not matched to a gene; V was cut back by 0 bases and J by 3 bases. This CDR3 is 17 amino acids long. From germline, CDR1 is LGHNA and CDR2 YSLEER. CDR3 DNA: TGCGCCAGCAGCCAAGAACTCGTGGGTAGCGGGAAAGAGACCCAGTACTTC. This encodes CASSQELVGSGKETQYF.

The J gene is TRBJ2-5, the V gene TRBV3-1 (or the pseudogene TRBV3-2); D might be TRBD2 (6 bases). Per germline, CDR1 LGHDT and CDR2 YNNKEL (reference sequence). The CDR3 length is 14 residues. Trimming took off 1 base at V and 3 bases at J, with 9 bases between the two ends. CDR3: CASSQGPSEETQYF. CDR3 in DNA: TGTGCCAGCAGCCAAGGGCCTAGCGAAGAGACCCAGTACTTC.